This T cell receptor (beta chain) was identified during a study of shared clonotypes between healthy human individuals. Study in general: The people who gave samples were a couple of women and a few men aged 18 to 49. Each donor had three CD4 naive, three CD4 memory, two CD8 naive and one CD8 memory plate. Study observations and caveats: Non-shared clonotypes had lower generation probabilities than those shared by all four donors.

At deep level, the assay was performed. Produced via immunoSEQ multiplex PCR; TCRdb's table is partial and in-frame only. The sample has about 120,000 clones; over 65% are singletons. Deletions cut 6 bases from V and 9 bases from J, with 18 bases between. CDR1 is MRHNA, CDR2 SNTAGT, per germline. The CDR3 has 15 amino acids. This clone was counted at least ten times. What it binds is unknown. The clonotype was recovered from a woman aged 25 to 45 in good health. The material sequenced was memory CD8+ T cells sorted from blood. Subset specified: CD45RO+ cells pooled with CCR7-negative TemRA cells. This chain links TRBV6-4 with TRBJ1-6; the D gene is possibly TRBD1 (5 bases). CDR3 nucleotides: TGTGCCAGCAGCGACGAGGCCGGGACCGGTTCACCCCTCCACTTT. This encodes CASSDEAGTGSPLHF.